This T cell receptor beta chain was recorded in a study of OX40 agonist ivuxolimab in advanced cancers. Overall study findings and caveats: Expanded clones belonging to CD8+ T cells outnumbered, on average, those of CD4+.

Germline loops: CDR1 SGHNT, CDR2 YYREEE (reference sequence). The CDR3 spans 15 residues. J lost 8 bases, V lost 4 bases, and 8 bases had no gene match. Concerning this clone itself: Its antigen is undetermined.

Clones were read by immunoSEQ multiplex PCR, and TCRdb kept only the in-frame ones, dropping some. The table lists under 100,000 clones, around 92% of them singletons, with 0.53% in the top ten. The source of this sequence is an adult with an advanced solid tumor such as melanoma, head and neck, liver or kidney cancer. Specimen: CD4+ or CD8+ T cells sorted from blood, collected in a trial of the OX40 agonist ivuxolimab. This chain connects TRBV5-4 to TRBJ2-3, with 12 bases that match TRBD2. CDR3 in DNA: TGTGCCAGCAGCCTTGGACTAGCGGGACTGGGTACGCAGTATTTT. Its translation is CASSLGLAGLGTQYF.